The T cell receptor beta chain described here comes from a study of cytomegalovirus exposure and HLA in healthy donors. V lost 3 bases and J lost 1; bases outside the gene matches: 3. The CDR3 is 15 amino acids. Germline CDR1 reads LNHDA; CDR2 reads SQIVND (reference sequence). Notes on this clone: Its antigen is undetermined.

PCR primers comprised 60 Vbeta and 13 Jbeta primers. The repertoire was sequenced with immunoSEQ multiplex PCR; TCRdb's copy has only in-frame clones and lacks some. The repertoire holds 200,000 to 300,000 clones, with roughly 82% as singletons. Study results and limitations: Analysis was performed later, and it showed HLA-associated TCR beta chains to be more clonally expanded than equally common others. As was reported, the classifier diagnosed cytomegalovirus status with high specificity and sensitivity. As immune exposure information, only CMV serostatus was available.

This TCR derives from a woman aged 40 to 50 in good health and CMV-seropositive. Sequenced: PBMCs. This chain links TRBV19 with TRBJ2-3, with 8 bases matching TRBD2. DNA for the CDR3: TGTGCCAGTAGTATGGGACTAGGGGGCACAGATACGCAGTATTTT. Translation gives CASSMGLGGTDTQYF.